This T cell receptor (beta chain) was recorded in a study of blood T cell repertoires in COVID-19. About the study: T cells, B-cell-depleted T cells, or PBMCs provided the cDNA or gDNA that served as material.

Repertoires were generated with immunoSEQ multiplex PCR, while TCRdb's copy carries only in-frame clones and drops some. Of nearly 350,000 clones listed, 80% to 90% are singletons. J was trimmed by 4 bases and V by 6 bases; bases with no gene match: 10. CDR1 and CDR2 (germline): LGHDT, YNNKEL (reference sequence). The CDR3 contains 16 residues. One Seattle source followed patients from active infection through their disease course. J is TRBJ1-2 and V is TRBV3-1 (or the pseudogene TRBV3-2); 11 bases fit TRBD1. The sequence was collected from a woman in her 50s with COVID-19, enrolled during active disease. Sequencing input: peripheral blood. CDR3: CASRLGQGAGVYGYTF. The DNA for the CDR3 is TGTGCCAGCAGACTCGGACAGGGGGCAGGGGTCTATGGCTACACCTTC.